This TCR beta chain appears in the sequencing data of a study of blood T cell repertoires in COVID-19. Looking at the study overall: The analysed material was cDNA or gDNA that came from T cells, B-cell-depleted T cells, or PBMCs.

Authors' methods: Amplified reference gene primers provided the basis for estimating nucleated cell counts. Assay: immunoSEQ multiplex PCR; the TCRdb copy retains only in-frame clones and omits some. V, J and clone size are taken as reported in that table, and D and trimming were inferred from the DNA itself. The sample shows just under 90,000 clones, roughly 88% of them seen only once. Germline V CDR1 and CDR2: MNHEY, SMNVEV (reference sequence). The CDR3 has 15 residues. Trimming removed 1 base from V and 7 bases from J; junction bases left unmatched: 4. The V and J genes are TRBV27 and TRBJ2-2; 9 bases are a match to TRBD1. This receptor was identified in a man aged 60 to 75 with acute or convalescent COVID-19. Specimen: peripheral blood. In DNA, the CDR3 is TGTGCCAGCAGTTTATTGGGACAGGGCATCGGGGAGCTGTTTTTT. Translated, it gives CASSLLGQGIGELFF.